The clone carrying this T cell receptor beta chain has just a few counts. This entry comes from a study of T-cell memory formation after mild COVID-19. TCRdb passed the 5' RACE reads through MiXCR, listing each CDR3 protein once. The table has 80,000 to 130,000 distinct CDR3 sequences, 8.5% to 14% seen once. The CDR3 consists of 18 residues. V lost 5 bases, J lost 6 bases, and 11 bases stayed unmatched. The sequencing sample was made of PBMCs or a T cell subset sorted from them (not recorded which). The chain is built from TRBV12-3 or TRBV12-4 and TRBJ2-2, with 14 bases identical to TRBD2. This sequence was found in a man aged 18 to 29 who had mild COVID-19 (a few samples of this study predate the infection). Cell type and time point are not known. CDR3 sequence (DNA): TGTGCCAGCAGTCCAGGGACTAGCGGGGGTGAGGTGTCCGGGGAGCTGTTTTTT. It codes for CASSPGTSGGEVSGELFF.